This T cell receptor (beta chain) came from a study of CD8 T cells in ankylosing spondylitis. Study outcomes and limitations: One TCR beta motif, made up of eight or nine highly homologous variants, appeared characteristic of ankylosing spondylitis blood. According to the report, clones linked to the disease were significantly enriched in matched synovial fluid samples taken from ankylosing spondylitis patients.

Scientists made TCR beta libraries using quantitative 5'-RACE with molecular barcodes. From the 5' RACE reads, TCRdb called clonotypes with MiXCR, one entry per CDR3 protein. This table holds under 850,000 distinct CDR3 sequences, around 19% found once. This clonotype turned up a few times. The target antigen is unknown. Trimming shortened V by 6 bases and J by 2 bases, and 13 bases separated the two germline ends. Germline V gene lookup returns CDR1 SGHTA and CDR2 FQGNSA. CDR3 length equals 14 residues. This chain uses TRBV7-2 with TRBJ1-2; TRBD1 might be the D (5 bases). Sequencing used blood, either unsorted or a sorted T cell fraction (not recorded which). The receptor was isolated from a male donor with ankylosing spondylitis. In DNA, the CDR3 is TGTGCCAGCAGGATGGGGGACGGGAACTATGGCTACACCTTC. Amino acids: CASRMGDGNYGYTF.